A selection of T cell receptor beta chains follows, all from one sample in a study of shared T cell receptors in the human thymus. Clones were read by immunoSEQ multiplex PCR, and TCRdb kept only the in-frame ones, dropping some. Of 700,000 or so clones listed, 80% to 90% were seen once; the top ten hold 0.008% to 0.011%. The same data also went into a second study, on human thymus T cells.

Sequencing was carried out using thymocytes. The source is a girl in the first two years of life with a congenital heart defect. Both conserved end residues are part of each CDR3. A D gene is named only where the DNA matches it firmly. Only part of the rows carry a size: once, few, many, or a class if the clone is expanded.

clone_size j_call d_call v_call cdr3_aa cdr3_nt
- TRBJ2-3 - TRBV29-1 CSVEVIMAADTQYF TGCAGCGTTGAAGTCATAATGGCGGCAGATACGCAGTATTTT
- TRBJ1-3 - TRBV7-2 CASSLEGRQAAGNTIYF TGTGCCAGCAGCTTAGAAGGGAGACAGGCTGCTGGAAACACCATATATTTT
- TRBJ2-3 - TRBV7-7 CASSPDPPSGTDTQYF TGTGCCAGCAGCCCCGATCCCCCCAGCGGCACAGATACGCAGTATTTT
- TRBJ1-5 - TRBV28 CASSPWENLRPAQPQHF TGTGCCAGCAGTCCTTGGGAGAACCTACGACCCGCGCAGCCCCAGCATTTT
- TRBJ2-2 - TRBV7-9 CASSLQLENTGELFF TGTGCCAGCAGCTTACAACTCGAGAACACCGGGGAGCTGTTTTTT
- TRBJ1-1 - TRBV19 CASSGAENTEAFF TGTGCCAGTAGTGGGGCAGAGAACACTGAAGCTTTCTTT
few TRBJ1-1 - TRBV27 CASSLGKTRVSYDGAFF TGTGCCAGCAGCTTAGGAAAAACCAGGGTCTCATATGATGGAGCTTTCTTT
- TRBJ1-2 TRBD1 TRBV18 CASSPSGQGVVVDYGYTF TGTGCCAGCTCACCTTCCGGACAGGGGGTTGTGGTTGACTATGGCTACACCTTC
- TRBJ1-3 - TRBV11-2 CASSLGTTDGNTIYF TGTGCCAGCAGCTTAGGTACGACTGATGGAAACACCATATATTTT
- TRBJ2-7 TRBD2 TRBV18 CASSPRGGFTYEQYF TGTGCCAGCTCACCACGCGGGGGGTTCACCTACGAGCAGTACTTC
- TRBJ2-2 TRBD1 TRBV28 CASSKIPGQDPPGELFF TGTGCCAGCAGTAAGATACCGGGACAGGATCCTCCCGGGGAGCTGTTTTTT
few TRBJ1-2 TRBD1 TRBV18 CASSPRDSFNYGYTF TGTGCCAGCTCACCACGGGACAGCTTTAACTATGGCTACACCTTC
- TRBJ2-7 TRBD1 TRBV7-3 CASAQMGQGASEQYF TGTGCCAGCGCCCAAATGGGACAGGGAGCGAGCGAGCAGTACTTC
- TRBJ1-6 TRBD1 TRBV5-1 CASSLRDRIGSPLHF TGCGCCAGCAGCTTGAGGGACAGGATAGGTTCACCCCTCCACTTT
- TRBJ2-1 - TRBV10-3 CAISSTGSELTYNEQFF TGTGCCATCAGCTCCACGGGGTCGGAGCTCACATACAATGAGCAGTTCTTC
- TRBJ1-2 TRBD1 TRBV2 CASSPTGTGITF TGTGCCAGCAGCCCTACCGGGACAGGGATCACCTTC
once TRBJ2-7 - TRBV5-1 CASSGLNRQYEQYF TGCGCCAGCAGCGGGCTTAACAGGCAGTACGAGCAGTACTTC
- TRBJ1-1 - TRBV7-8 CASSLFGNTEAFF TGTGCCAGCAGCTTATTCGGGAACACTGAAGCTTTCTTT
- TRBJ1-2 TRBD1 TRBV11-2 CASSPGREDRDWDGYTF TGTGCCAGCAGCCCGGGTAGGGAAGACAGGGATTGGGATGGCTACACCTTC
- TRBJ2-2 TRBD1 TRBV9 CASSPQGPYTNTGELFF TGTGCCAGCAGCCCACAGGGGCCGTATACGAACACCGGGGAGCTGTTTTTT
- TRBJ2-3 TRBD2 TRBV27 CASWLETPGTSRDTQYF TGTGCCAGCTGGTTAGAAACCCCCGGGACTAGCAGAGATACGCAGTATTTT
- TRBJ2-2 - TRBV7-3 CASSQDFGGELFF TGTGCCAGCAGCCAGGATTTTGGGGGGGAGCTGTTTTTT
- TRBJ1-1 - TRBV6-5 CASSSGEFGTEAFF TGTGCCAGCAGTTCCGGGGAGTTTGGCACTGAAGCTTTCTTT
- TRBJ1-2 - TRBV6-6 CASSTGQHTNYGYTF TGTGCCAGCAGTACCGGACAGCACACTAACTATGGCTACACCTTC
once TRBJ2-3 TRBD1 TRBV28 CASSKSDRAPVRADTQYF TGTGCCAGCTCAAAATCAGACAGGGCACCCGTTCGGGCAGATACGCAGTATTTT
- TRBJ1-1 - TRBV6-1 CASTIGDTEAFF TGTGCCAGCACCATCGGGGATACTGAAGCTTTCTTT
- TRBJ1-1 - TRBV4-1 CASSLTKKGQGNTEAFF TGCGCCAGCAGCCTAACGAAAAAGGGACAAGGAAACACTGAAGCTTTCTTT
- TRBJ2-2 - TRBV23-1 CASSGGAGELFF TGCGCCAGCAGTGGGGGGGCTGGGGAGCTGTTTTTT
- TRBJ1-1 - TRBV10-3 CAISVYPGTMTPGQNTEAFF TGTGCCATCAGTGTATACCCAGGCACGATGACTCCGGGACAGAACACTGAAGCTTTCTTT
- TRBJ1-5 TRBD1 TRBV10-3 CATLPAHGQGHSNQPQHF TGTGCCACCCTCCCCGCACACGGACAGGGCCACAGCAATCAGCCCCAGCATTTT
- TRBJ1-1 - TRBV7-2 CASSSPTRGSNTEAFF TGTGCCAGCAGCTCCCCGACTCGGGGATCCAACACTGAAGCTTTCTTT
- TRBJ1-4 - TRBV9 CASSLKGGPSEKLFF TGTGCCAGCAGTCTTAAAGGGGGACCAAGTGAAAAACTGTTTTTT
once TRBJ2-1 TRBD2 TRBV9 CASSVLERGPYNEQFF TGTGCCAGCAGCGTATTGGAGCGGGGGCCCTACAATGAGCAGTTCTTC
few TRBJ1-1 - TRBV19 CASSTGGNTEAFF TGTGCCAGTAGTACGGGAGGGAACACTGAAGCTTTCTTT
- TRBJ1-3 - TRBV5-1 CASSLRNVGGSSGNTIYF TGCGCCAGCAGCTTAAGGAATGTAGGTGGGAGCTCTGGAAACACCATATATTTT
few TRBJ1-6 - TRBV4-1 CASSQEIRRVKQSSYNSPLHF TGCGCCAGCAGCCAAGAAATACGACGGGTGAAGCAGAGCTCCTATAATTCACCCCTCCACTTT
- TRBJ1-4 - TRBV7-9 CASSLANPPGASNEKLFF TGTGCCAGCAGCTTAGCCAATCCCCCTGGAGCGTCTAATGAAAAACTGTTTTTT
- TRBJ1-2 - TRBV5-1 CASSLATAGNYGYTF TGCGCCAGCAGCTTGGCCACTGCAGGGAACTATGGCTACACCTTC
- TRBJ1-2 - TRBV25-1 CASSESRRGSYGYTF TGTGCCAGCAGTGAATCGAGGCGGGGCAGCTATGGCTACACCTTC
once TRBJ1-3 TRBD1 TRBV15 CATSSSTGGGNTIYF TGTGCCACCAGCAGTTCCACAGGGGGAGGAAACACCATATATTTT
- TRBJ2-2 TRBD1 TRBV5-1 CASSRGQHTGELFF TGCGCCAGCAGTCGGGGACAGCACACCGGGGAGCTGTTTTTT
- TRBJ1-2 - TRBV4-1 CASSRYPMGPNYGYTF TGCGCCAGCAGCCGCTACCCCATGGGGCCTAACTATGGCTACACCTTC
- TRBJ1-1 - TRBV19 CASRGLGIFF TGTGCCAGTAGGGGGCTAGGGATATTCTTT
- TRBJ1-5 TRBD1 TRBV6-5 CASSPDRGTNQPQHF TGTGCCAGCAGCCCGGACAGGGGGACCAATCAGCCCCAGCATTTT
few TRBJ1-1 TRBD1 TRBV5-4 CASSLVSSQGGTEAFF TGTGCCAGCAGCTTGGTATCGTCACAGGGGGGCACTGAAGCTTTCTTT
once TRBJ2-2 - TRBV6-4 CASRQGYDTGELFF TGTGCCAGCAGGCAGGGGTACGACACCGGGGAGCTGTTTTTT
- TRBJ1-2 - TRBV21-1 CASSKSDRDNGYTF TGTGCCAGCAGCAAATCGGACAGGGACAATGGCTACACCTTC
- TRBJ2-7 TRBD2 TRBV7-2 CASSSGLASVYEQYF TGTGCCAGCAGCTCGGGACTAGCTTCCGTGTACGAGCAGTACTTC
- TRBJ1-2 - TRBV7-9 CASSLENRDGYTF TGTGCCAGCAGCTTAGAAAATCGGGATGGCTACACCTTC
- TRBJ2-1 - TRBV29-1 CSVGEGTGRHNEQFF TGCAGCGTTGGGGAGGGGACAGGCCGACACAATGAGCAGTTCTTC